A single sample is the source of the 27 T cell receptor beta chains below, sequenced in a study of T cells after yellow fever vaccination. TCRdb re-called the 5' RACE reads with MiXCR, one entry per CDR3 protein. The sample includes approximately 550,000 distinct CDR3 sequences, roughly 13% seen only once; the top ten take over 13%. The sample consisted of PBMCs, taken on the day of the yellow fever booster vaccination. The receptors originated from a man aged 30-40 years who received the YFV17D yellow fever vaccine.

The chain joins TRBV9 to TRBJ2-3; D is ambiguous. V lost 4 bases and J lost 1, with 13 bases in between. The CDR3 covers 15 residues. CDR1 is SGDLS, CDR2 YYNGEE, per germline. The CDR3 bases are TGTGCCAGCAGCCCGATGGGGAAGGGCACAGATACGCAGTATTTT. It specifies CASSPMGKGTDTQYF. The full variable domain, rest sourced from reference TRBV9 and TRBJ2-3, is DSGVTQTPKHLITATGQRVTLRCSPRSGDLSVYWYQQSLDQGLQFLIQYYNGEERAKGNILERFSAQQFPDLHSELNLSSLELGDSALYFCASSPMGKGTDTQYFGPGTRLTVL.

J is TRBJ2-2 and V is TRBV14; tentative D call: TRBD2 (7 bases). V gave up 5 bases and J gave up 7 bases, with 20 bases separating them. The CDR3 length is 16 residues. Germline V gene data show CDR1 as SGHDN and CDR2 as FVKESK. The CDR3 here is CASSSSGEGLSGELFF. The CDR3 region has the DNA TGTGCCAGCAGCTCCTCAGGGGAGGGCCTGAGCGGGGAGCTGTTTTTT. Full variable domain (outside the CDR3, taken from reference TRBV14 and TRBJ2-2): EAGVTQFPSHSVIEKGQTVTLRCDPISGHDNLYWYRRVMGKEIKFLLHFVKESKQDESGMPNNRFLAERTGGTYSTLKVQPAELEDSGVYFCASSSSGEGLSGELFFGEGSRLTVL.

This clonotype was seen more than once but under ten times. The gene calls are TRBV10-1 and TRBJ2-3, with 11 bases that match TRBD2. After removal of 3 bases from V and 3 bases from J, the junction contained 5 bases not matched to a gene. The germline CDR1 and CDR2 sequences are WNHNN and SYGVQD (reference sequence). The length of the CDR3 is 16 residues. CDR3 amino acids: CASSDLAGGPTDTQYF. CDR3 DNA: TGCGCCAGCAGTGACTTAGCGGGAGGGCCAACAGATACGCAGTATTTT.

The table lists this clonotype with a few counts. The gene calls are TRBV5-1 and TRBJ2-5, with D unclear. CDR3 length: 15 amino acids. Germline V gives CDR1 SGHRS, CDR2 YFSETQ. V shed 0 bases and J shed 0 bases, with 9 bases lying between them. CDR3: CASSLGTADQETQYF. In DNA form, the CDR3 reads TGCGCCAGCAGCTTGGGTACAGCCGACCAAGAGACCCAGTACTTC. Using reference TRBV5-1 and TRBJ2-5 for the parts outside the CDR3, the full variable domain is KAGVTQTPRYLIKTRGQQVTLSCSPISGHRSVSWYQQTPGQGLQFLFEYFSETQRNKGNFPGRFSGRQFSNSRSEMNVSTLELGDSALYLCASSLGTADQETQYFGPGTRLLVL.

The chain has TRBV27 and TRBJ1-3, with unresolved D. CDR1 and CDR2 (germline): MNHEY, SMNVEV (reference sequence). The CDR3 has 11 residues. Trimming removed 2 bases from V and 8 bases from J, with 4 bases in between. The CDR3: CASSLGDTIYF. The CDR3 nucleotides read TGTGCCAGCAGTTTAGGCGACACCATATATTTT.

The chain links TRBV11-2 to TRBJ2-2, with unresolved D. V was shortened by 5 bases and J by 4 bases, with 14 bases between the two germline ends. CDR3 size: 15 residues. Germline assignment: CDR1 SGHAT and CDR2 FQNNGV. CDR3 nucleotide sequence: TGTGCCAGCAGCGAAGACACGACCAGCACCGGGGAGCTGTTTTTT. Protein sequence: CASSEDTTSTGELFF.

The rearrangement uses TRBV7-9 and TRBJ2-7; D is uncertain. Germline CDR1 is SEHNR and CDR2 is FQNEAQ (reference sequence). The length of the CDR3 is 13 residues. Trimming took off 5 bases at V and 2 bases at J, with 10 bases between the two ends. For the CDR3, the DNA is TGTGCCAGCAGCAACCAGCAGACCTACGAGCAGTACTTC. The encoded protein is CASSNQQTYEQYF.

The chain couples TRBV29-1 to TRBJ2-3, with a possible D match to TRBD1 (6 bases). The V gene lost 4 bases and the J gene lost 1 base, with 12 bases spanning the gap. The CDR3 covers 14 residues. Germline values: CDR1 SQVTM, CDR2 ANQGSEA. CDR3 residues: CSVAQGSGTDTQYF. The CDR3 DNA is TGCAGCGTTGCCCAGGGGTCGGGCACAGATACGCAGTATTTT.

The chain has TRBV7-2 and TRBJ1-4; D call uncertain. V lost 1 base and J 4 bases, leaving 7 bases between the germline ends. Germline CDR1 is SGHTA and CDR2 is FQGNSA. The CDR3 totals 14 residues. As DNA, the CDR3 is TGTGCCAGCAGCTTAGGAGGGTATAATGAAAAACTGTTTTTT. Translated: CASSLGGYNEKLFF.

This clonotype was picked up many times. The chain carries TRBV7-2 and TRBJ1-4; a possible D gene is TRBD1 (5 bases). The germline V gene encodes CDR1 SGHTA and CDR2 FQGNSA. Trimming removed 2 bases at V and 8 bases at J, with 18 bases between. The CDR3 covers 16 residues. CDR3 sequence: CASSLSFSRDGEKLFF. The CDR3 bases are TGTGCCAGCAGCTTATCTTTCTCCAGGGACGGGGAAAAACTGTTTTTT.

The rearrangement uses TRBV7-9 and TRBJ2-1; 9 nucleotides align to TRBD1. Germline V gene lookup returns CDR1 SEHNR and CDR2 FQNEAQ (reference sequence). The CDR3 is 15 residues long. Trimming took 6 bases from V and 3 from J; bases not matched to a gene: 6. CDR3 nucleotides: TGTGCCAGCAGACCCCCGGGACAGGGCTACAATGAGCAGTTCTTC. It translates to CASRPPGQGYNEQFF.

This clonotype was recorded a few times. The chain joins TRBV13 to TRBJ2-1; 7 nucleotides align to TRBD1. With V trimmed by 4 bases and J by 6 bases, 6 bases remained unmatched. This CDR3 region has 14 residues. Germline V gene data show CDR1 as PRHDT and CDR2 as FYEKMQ (reference sequence). The CDR3 here is CASSSKGGSNEQFF. The DNA of the CDR3 is TGTGCCAGCAGCTCTAAAGGGGGCTCCAATGAGCAGTTCTTC.

The chain combines TRBV5-4 with TRBJ2-3, with 8 bases that match TRBD1. Trimming at V came to 4 bases and at J to 2 bases, leaving 6 bases not matched to a gene. The CDR3 has 15 amino acids. CDR1 is SGHNT, CDR2 YYREEE, per germline (reference sequence). This CDR3 is CASSTGGDFTDTQYF. In DNA, the CDR3 is TGTGCCAGCAGCACAGGGGGAGATTTCACAGATACGCAGTATTTT.

The rearrangement uses TRBV27 and TRBJ1-1, with 9 positions matching TRBD1. The ends lost 1 base at V and 6 bases at J; junction bases unmatched: 6. CDR3 length: 15 amino acids. CDR1 is MNHEY, CDR2 SMNVEV, per germline (reference sequence). The chain's CDR3 is CASSLLGQGNPEAFF. The CDR3 DNA reads TGTGCCAGCAGTTTATTGGGACAGGGTAACCCTGAAGCTTTCTTT.

The chain combines TRBV7-2 with TRBJ2-1, with D tentatively TRBD1 (6 bases). The germline V gene encodes CDR1 SGHTA and CDR2 FQGNSA. The CDR3 spans 16 residues. Trimming pared 5 bases from V and 8 bases from J, leaving 22 bases between. The CDR3 sequence is CASSGGGGLPADEQFF. The CDR3 DNA sequence: TGTGCCAGCAGCGGAGGTGGGGGCCTGCCCGCCGATGAGCAGTTCTTC.

This clonotype was counted only a few times. The chain joins TRBV7-8 to TRBJ2-1; no clear D gene. Trimming shortened V by 4 bases and J by 9 bases, and 7 bases separated the two germline ends. The germline gives CDR1 SGHVS, CDR2 FQNEAQ. This CDR3 is 11 amino acids long. CDR3 sequence (DNA): TGTGCCAGCAGCTACGACACTGAGCAGTTCTTC. This sequence encodes CASSYDTEQFF.

This chain uses TRBV12-3 or TRBV12-4 with TRBJ2-7; no reliable D call. V was trimmed by 8 bases and J by 2 bases, leaving 7 bases between them. The CDR3 contains 11 residues. The DNA for the CDR3 is TGTGCCAGCGGATCCCCCTACGAGCAGTACTTC. Translated: CASGSPYEQYF.

This chain links TRBV5-1 with TRBJ2-2; D ambiguous. The CDR3 spans 13 residues. Trimming removed 7 bases from V and 1 base from J, with 8 bases in between. Germline lookup yields CDR1 SGHRS and CDR2 YFSETQ. DNA for the CDR3: TGCGCCAGCTTAGCCCTGAACACCGGGGAGCTGTTTTTT. Protein sequence: CASLALNTGELFF.

V gene TRBV20-1 combines with J gene TRBJ2-7; 7 bases agree with TRBD1. Trimming removed 3 bases from V and 5 bases from J; junction bases left unmatched: 1. This CDR3 has 11 amino acids. Germline V CDR1 and CDR2: DFQATT, SNEGSKA (reference sequence). This chain's CDR3 is CSASQGDEQYF. As DNA, the CDR3 is TGCAGTGCTAGTCAGGGGGACGAGCAGTACTTC.

V gene TRBV29-1 combines with J gene TRBJ1-1, with a tentative D call TRBD1 (5 bases). The length of the CDR3 is 13 residues. Trimming stripped 6 bases from V and 0 bases from J, with 11 bases between. In germline, CDR1 is SQVTM, CDR2 ANQGSEA. Written as DNA, the CDR3 is TGCAGCGTGGGCGGGGCGCTGAACACTGAAGCTTTCTTT. Its protein is CSVGGALNTEAFF.

This clonotype has only a few counts. V usage is TRBV7-2 and J usage is TRBJ1-4; D unclear. This CDR3 has 13 residues. Germline CDR1 and CDR2: SGHTA and FQGNSA. V was pared by 5 bases and J by 11 bases, with 15 bases between. As DNA, the CDR3 is TGTGCCAGCAGCCAAACCCCGACGGAGAAACTGTTTTTT. As protein: CASSQTPTEKLFF.

This clonotype showed up just a few times. The rearrangement joins TRBV4-2 to TRBJ2-1; 9 bases align to TRBD2. Germline V lookup: CDR1 LGHNA, CDR2 YNFKEQ. This CDR3 is 15 amino acids long. The junction had 4 bases not matched to a gene; V was cut back by 0 bases and J by 7 bases. The CDR3: CASSQDLAGSNEQFF. The CDR3 nucleotides read TGTGCCAGCAGCCAAGATCTAGCGGGAAGTAATGAGCAGTTCTTC.

The chain joins TRBV19 to TRBJ2-7; D may be TRBD1 (5 bases). CDR1 is LNHDA, CDR2 SQIVND, per germline (reference sequence). Between the trimmed V and J ends, which lost 9 bases and 2 bases, there was a span of 14 bases. This CDR3 has 13 amino acids. Here the CDR3 DNA reads TGTGCCAGCTCCGAGGACAAACCCTACGAGCAGTACTTC. This encodes CASSEDKPYEQYF.

The V call is TRBV6-2 or TRBV6-3, the J call TRBJ2-1; weak D call: TRBD2 (6 bases). CDR1 and CDR2 from the germline V gene are MNHEY and SVGEGT. The CDR3 extends over 14 amino acids. Trimming took off 5 bases at V and 12 bases at J, with 20 bases between the two ends. CDR3 residues: CASSALYGGSGQFF. The CDR3 DNA reads TGTGCCAGCAGTGCCCTCTACGGGGGATCGGGGCAGTTCTTC.

The chain recombines TRBV10-1 with TRBJ2-7; maybe TRBD2 (6 bases). Germline V gene lookup returns CDR1 WNHNN and CDR2 SYGVQD (reference sequence). The ends were cut back, 2 bases at V and 2 bases at J, with 10 bases in the middle. This CDR3 has 14 amino acids. The CDR3 spells CASSEGTDTYEQYF. CDR3 bases: TGCGCCAGCAGTGAGGGGACTGACACCTACGAGCAGTACTTC.

The chain is built from TRBV15 and TRBJ2-1; perhaps TRBD2 as D (6 bases). The CDR3 consists of 11 residues. The V and J ends lost 3 bases and 14 bases respectively, with 11 bases between them. The germline V gene has CDR1 LNHNV and CDR2 YYDKDF (reference sequence). The CDR3 DNA reads as TGTGCCACCAGCAGCGGGAGTGATGAGTTCTTC. Translating gives CATSSGSDEFF.

The J gene is TRBJ1-1, the V gene TRBV27; D might be TRBD1 (6 bases). CDR1 and CDR2 from the germline V gene are MNHEY and SMNVEV (reference sequence). V was shortened by 3 bases and J by 5 bases, with 16 bases between the two germline ends. The CDR3 is 15 residues long. This chain's CDR3 is CASSFWSGAGTEAFF. The CDR3 nucleotides read TGTGCCAGCAGTTTTTGGTCGGGGGCAGGGACTGAAGCTTTCTTT.